Detailed here is one T cell receptor beta chain. Its antigen is still unknown. This sample was taken from a study of T cell responses to AZD1222 COVID-19 vaccine. Broader study findings: The sample set comprised mostly white British donors with more females, and clonal diversity was possibly underestimated. Following two doses of AZD1222, Spike-specific TCR breadth and depth rose.

CDR1 and CDR2 (germline): LGHDT, YNNKEL (reference sequence). CDR3 length: 16 residues. Trimming shortened V by 2 bases and J by 0 bases, and 8 bases separated the two germline ends. Measured with immunoSEQ multiplex PCR; TCRdb has only the in-frame clones, and not every one. The data show about 59,000 clones, with around 84% seen just once and around 19% held by the top ten. The TCR sequence derives from an adult in good health. Sequenced here: peripheral blood, sampled on day 0 of AZD1222 vaccination. The rearrangement links TRBV3-1 (or the pseudogene TRBV3-2) to TRBJ1-6; no definite D call. In nucleotides, the CDR3 is TGTGCCAGCAGCCAATCCGGGAGCTCCTATAATTCACCCCTCCACTTT. Encoded protein: CASSQSGSSYNSPLHF.